This section outlines one TCR beta chain sequence together with its context. This sample is part of a study of blood T cell repertoires in COVID-19. Study background: Researchers got acute and convalescent COVID-19 samples from the United States, Italy and Spain. Nucleic acid was either cDNA or gDNA, and it came from T cells, B-cell-depleted T cells, or PBMCs.

Per the original methods: Reference gene primer amplification gave estimated nucleated cell counts. Assay: immunoSEQ multiplex PCR; the TCRdb copy retains only in-frame clones and omits some. V, J and clone size reflect that table, while D and trimming were determined from the DNA. The sample carries 40,000 to 50,000 clones, 88% recorded once. After removal of 4 bases from V and 4 bases from J, the junction contained 15 bases not matched to a gene. This CDR3 has 18 amino acids. CDR1 is SGHKS, CDR2 YYEKEE, per germline (reference sequence). The sequencing input was peripheral blood. This TCR derives from a man aged 45-65 years with active COVID-19. This rearrangement joins TRBV5-5 to TRBJ2-1; the match to TRBD2 covers 9 bases. The CDR3 loop is CASSPHPEGGRGYNEQFF. Here the CDR3 DNA reads TGTGCCAGCAGCCCCCACCCAGAGGGCGGGAGGGGGTACAATGAGCAGTTCTTC.